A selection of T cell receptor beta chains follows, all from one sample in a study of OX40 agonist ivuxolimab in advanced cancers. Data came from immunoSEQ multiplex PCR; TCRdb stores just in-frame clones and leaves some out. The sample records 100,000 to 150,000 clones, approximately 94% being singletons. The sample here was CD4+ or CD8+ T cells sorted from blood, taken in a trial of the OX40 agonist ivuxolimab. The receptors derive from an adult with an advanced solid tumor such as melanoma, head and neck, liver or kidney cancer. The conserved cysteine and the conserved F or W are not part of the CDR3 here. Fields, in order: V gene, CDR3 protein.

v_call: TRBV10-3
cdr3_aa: AISDPRGGTEAF

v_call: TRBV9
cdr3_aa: ASSLDRGETQY

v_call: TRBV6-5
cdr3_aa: ASSYSPGLGTGELF

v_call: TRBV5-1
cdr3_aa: ASSLVGGDETQY

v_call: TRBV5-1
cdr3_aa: ASSLAQETKIEKLF

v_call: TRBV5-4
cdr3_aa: ASSLSQPGANVLT

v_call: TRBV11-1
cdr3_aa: ASSMGPGDEKLF

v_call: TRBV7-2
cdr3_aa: ASSPRESGELF

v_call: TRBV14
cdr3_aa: ASSSPRDRAGNEQF

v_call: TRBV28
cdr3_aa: ASSLQGPYEQY

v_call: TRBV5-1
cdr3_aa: ASSLARGQGADSPLH

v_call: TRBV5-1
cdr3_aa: ASSLMDSRNQPQH

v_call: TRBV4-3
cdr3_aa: ASSQVRAGANVLT

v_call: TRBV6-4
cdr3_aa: ASRETRSGEAF

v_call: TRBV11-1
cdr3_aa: ASQRLAGVHEQF

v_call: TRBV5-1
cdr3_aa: ASSFYSSQETQY

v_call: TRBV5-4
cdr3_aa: ASSLKSVTYEQY

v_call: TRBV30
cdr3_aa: ALTGPLNTEAF

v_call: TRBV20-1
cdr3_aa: SAKGDGELF

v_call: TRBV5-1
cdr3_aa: ASTKDLSGNTIY

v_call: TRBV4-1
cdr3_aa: ASSRGNTEAF

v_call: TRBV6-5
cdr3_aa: ASKGLNTEAF

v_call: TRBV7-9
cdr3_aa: ASSLALTHYGYT

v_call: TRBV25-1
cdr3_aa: ASSAFLGANTEAF

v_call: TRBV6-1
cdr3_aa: AILWGRLGYGYT

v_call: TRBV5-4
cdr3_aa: ASSQVIAGGRVSYEQY

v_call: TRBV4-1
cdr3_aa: ASSGLATKETQY

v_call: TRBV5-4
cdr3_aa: ASSDGSQETQY

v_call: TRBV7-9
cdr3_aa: ASSLAYWGRQGDGYT

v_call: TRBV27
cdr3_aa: ASSHHGQGNTEAF

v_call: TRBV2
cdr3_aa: ASHHRQNEKLF

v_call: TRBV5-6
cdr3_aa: ASTFGRNEKLF

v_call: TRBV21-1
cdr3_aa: ASTLLAGGPKRGTDTQY

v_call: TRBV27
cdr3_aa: ASSLSDFYYSYNEQF

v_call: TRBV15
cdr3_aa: ATSRPTGAWGETQY

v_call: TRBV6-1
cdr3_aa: ASSERHGDNYGYT

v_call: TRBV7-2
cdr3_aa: ASSLAFTDTQY

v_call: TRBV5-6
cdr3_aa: ASSLGGYSNQPQH

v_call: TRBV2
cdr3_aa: ASTTGQLNEQF

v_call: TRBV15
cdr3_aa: ATSRDPPGSGANVLT

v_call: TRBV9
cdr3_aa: ASSAGQLDTEAF

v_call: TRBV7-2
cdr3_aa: ASSPGLAELTGELF

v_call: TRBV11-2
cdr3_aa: ASSTQPGTTDTQY

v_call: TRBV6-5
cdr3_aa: ASRGTLFGEKLF

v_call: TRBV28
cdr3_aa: ACQGGGQPQH